Listed here are 15 T cell receptor beta chains from one sample, sequenced in a study of T cells after somatic rescue of genetic block. Sequenced by immunoSEQ multiplex PCR; TCRdb stores in-frame clones only, minus some. This sample has around 52,000 clones, with about 96% found just once. What was sequenced was peripheral blood mononuclear cells (PBMCs). The receptors come from a child younger than two.

The chain has TRBV7-9 and TRBJ2-7; maybe TRBD2 (6 bases). The CDR3 extends over 14 amino acids. Germline V CDR1 and CDR2: SEHNR, FQNEAQ (reference sequence). V lost 3 bases to trimming and J lost 6 bases, with 15 bases between them. The CDR3 coding sequence is TGTGCCAGCAGCTTTCACCCTATCGGGGGCGAGCAGTACTTC. Its translation: CASSFHPIGGEQYF.

The chain employs TRBV7-2 and TRBJ2-3; no clear D gene. The CDR3 length is 15 residues. Germline V gene sequence: CDR1 SGHTA, CDR2 FQGNSA. V dropped 3 bases and J dropped 0 bases, with 10 bases sitting between them. The CDR3 coding sequence is TGTGCCAGCAGCTTCCGGCGTCTTAGCACAGATACGCAGTATTTT. Residues: CASSFRRLSTDTQYF.

This chain links TRBV5-1 with TRBJ2-3; 13 bases agree with TRBD2. Germline loops: CDR1 SGHRS, CDR2 YFSETQ. The trim removed 1 base at V and 2 bases at J, leaving 1 base unmatched. The CDR3 consists of 16 residues. The DNA of the CDR3 is TGCGCCAGCAGCTTGACTAGCGGGAGGGCCACAGATACGCAGTATTTT. Translation: CASSLTSGRATDTQYF.

The chain couples TRBV9 to TRBJ2-7; 9 bases agree with TRBD1. V was clipped by 0 bases and J by 4 bases; unmatched bases: 5. Germline V lookup: CDR1 SGDLS, CDR2 YYNGEE. The CDR3 spans 15 residues. This CDR3 is CASSVATGGHYEQYF. In DNA form, the CDR3 reads TGTGCCAGCAGCGTAGCTACAGGGGGCCATTACGAGCAGTACTTC.

This clone was picked up one time. J is TRBJ2-3 and V is TRBV9; D is perhaps TRBD1 or TRBD2 (6 bases each). The germline gives CDR1 SGDLS, CDR2 YYNGEE. The CDR3 extends over 15 amino acids. Trimming stripped 4 bases from V and 4 bases from J, with 16 bases between. The CDR3 nucleotides are TGTGCCAGCAGCTTGCCAACGGGGGCGGCAGATACGCAGTATTTT. It specifies CASSLPTGAADTQYF.

The chain combines TRBV5-4 with TRBJ1-1; tentatively, D is TRBD1 (5 bases). This CDR3 comprises 12 residues. V lost 3 bases and J 10 bases, leaving 13 bases between the germline ends. Germline-derived CDR1 and CDR2 are SGHNT and YYREEE (reference sequence). The CDR3 DNA follows: TGTGCCAGCAGCTCCGACGGGGGGGGAGCTTTCTTT. As protein: CASSSDGGGAFF.

This clone was observed once. The chain uses TRBV2 and TRBJ1-2; weak D call: TRBD1 (6 bases). Germline values: CDR1 SNHLY, CDR2 FYNNEI. V lost 2 bases to trimming and J lost 5 bases, with 6 bases between them. The CDR3 runs to 12 residues. This CDR3 is CASSEQGYGYTF. The CDR3 DNA follows: TGTGCCAGCAGTGAACAGGGGTATGGCTACACCTTC.

This rearrangement joins TRBV7-2 to TRBJ2-1, with 10 bases that match TRBD2. The length of the CDR3 is 15 residues. V lost 2 bases to trimming and J lost 3 bases; unmatched junction nucleotides: 1. Germline V gene data show CDR1 as SGHTA and CDR2 as FQGNSA. The CDR3 protein is CASSLLAGVYNEQFF. The CDR3 coding sequence is TGTGCCAGCAGCTTACTAGCGGGAGTCTACAATGAGCAGTTCTTC.

The chain links TRBV9 to TRBJ2-1, with 9 bases aligning to TRBD2. The V gene end was trimmed by 0 bases and the J gene end by 5 bases; junction bases not matched to a gene: 3. The germline gives CDR1 SGDLS, CDR2 YYNGEE. This CDR3 is built from 15 residues. DNA for the CDR3: TGTGCCAGCAGCGTAGGTAGCGGGAGCGACAATGAGCAGTTCTTC. Translated: CASSVGSGSDNEQFF.

This chain uses TRBV4-1 with TRBJ2-3; 12 bases are shared with TRBD2. Germline V gives CDR1 MGHRA, CDR2 YSYEKL. This CDR3 comprises 17 residues. J was trimmed by 0 bases and V by 3 bases; bases with no gene match: 4. In DNA form, the CDR3 reads TGCGCCAGCAGCCAGACCGGGACTAGCGGGAGCACAGATACGCAGTATTTT. Translated, it gives CASSQTGTSGSTDTQYF.

This chain joins TRBV7-2 and TRBJ2-2, with unresolved D. The CDR3 is made up of 12 amino acids. Trimming removed 5 bases at V and 6 bases at J, with 7 bases between. The germline CDR1 and CDR2 sequences are SGHTA and FQGNSA. The CDR3 sequence is CASSRLAGELFF. The CDR3 DNA follows: TGTGCCAGCAGCCGGCTTGCCGGGGAGCTGTTTTTT.

The chain recombines TRBV9 with TRBJ1-2; 7 bases fit TRBD1. From germline, CDR1 is SGDLS and CDR2 YYNGEE. The J segment lost 4 bases and the V segment lost 7 bases, leaving 1 base of the junction unmatched. CDR3 length equals 11 residues. The CDR3 loop reads CASSGGYGYTF. The CDR3 DNA is TGTGCCAGCTCAGGGGGCTATGGCTACACCTTC.

This rearrangement joins TRBV27 to TRBJ2-2, with a tentative D call TRBD1 (5 bases). V was trimmed by 2 bases and J by 7 bases, leaving 8 bases between them. Germline CDR1 MNHEY, CDR2 SMNVEV (reference sequence). The CDR3 sequence is 13 residues long. CDR3: CASSLGRDGELFF. CDR3 coding DNA: TGTGCCAGCAGTTTAGGCAGGGACGGGGAGCTGTTTTTT.

This chain links TRBV4-2 with TRBJ1-1; D gene unclear. Trimming removed 4 bases from V and 4 bases from J, with 10 bases in between. The CDR3 runs 13 residues. CDR1 and CDR2 (germline): LGHNA, YNFKEQ. CDR3 sequence reads: CASSPRRGTEAFF. The CDR3 region has the DNA TGTGCCAGCAGCCCCCGTCGCGGCACTGAAGCTTTCTTT.

Worth noting for this clone: Other DNA sequences in the sample encode the same CDR3. The chain recombines TRBV6-5 with TRBJ1-1; possibly TRBD1 for D (5 bases). The CDR3 runs 14 residues. The germline V gene encodes CDR1 MNHEY and CDR2 SVGAGI. V lost 0 bases and J 5 bases, leaving 10 bases between the germline ends. The CDR3 spells CASSYSGLGTEAFF. Here the CDR3 DNA reads TGTGCCAGCAGTTACTCGGGGCTCGGGACTGAAGCTTTCTTT.